Shown below are 28 T cell receptor beta chains from a single sample sequenced in a study of T-cell memory formation after mild COVID-19 (dated by TCRdb to 2020 to 2022). The protocol used for the library was 5' RACE. Instrument on record: Illumina NovaSeq 6000. TCRdb's own reprocessing of the public reads used fastp at Q25 and MiXCR and kept productive beta chains. Records with the same CDR3 protein are collapsed into one entry carrying the most frequent genes and DNA. This sample gives roughly 110,000 distinct CDR3 sequences in total; about an eighth of them show up just once. Clones ranked in the top ten supply roughly 40% of the sample. The sample was PBMCs or a T cell subset sorted from them (not recorded which). The source of these receptors is a man aged 18 to 30 who had mild COVID-19 (a few samples of this study predate the infection). The sample titles of this study are shuffled in the database, so cell type and time point are left out; the donor was told from shared clones.

There are a few counts of this clonotype. The chain combines TRBV7-9 with TRBJ2-1; D unresolved. Per germline, CDR1 SEHNR and CDR2 FQNEAQ (reference sequence). V lost 4 bases and J 0 bases, leaving 13 bases between the germline ends. The CDR3 consists of 16 residues. The CDR3 DNA sequence: TGTGCCAGCAGCTACCGAAGCCCGAGCTCCTACAATGAGCAGTTCTTC. This sequence encodes CASSYRSPSSYNEQFF. The full variable domain, its missing parts supplied by reference TRBV7-9 and TRBJ2-1, is DTGVSQNPRHKITKRGQNVTFRCDPISEHNRLYWYRQTLGQGPEFLTYFQNEAQLEKSRLLSDRFSAERPKGSFSTLEIQRTEQGDSAMYLCASSYRSPSSYNEQFFGPGTRLTVL.

The V call is TRBV6-2 or TRBV6-3, the J call TRBJ2-7; possible D gene TRBD2, 6 bases. V was shortened by 0 bases and J by 6 bases, with 6 bases between the two germline ends. Germline CDR1 and CDR2: MNHEY and SVGEGT. The CDR3 extends over 12 amino acids. This CDR3 reads CASSYSRGEQYV. In nucleotides, the CDR3 is TGTGCCAGCAGTTACTCGCGGGGCGAGCAGTACGTC.

This clonotype occurred a few times. A much larger clone lies a single base off, so this may be a read error. CDR3 residues: CASSLDRGPMGNSQYF. DNA of the CDR3: TGTGCCAGCAGCTTAGACAGGGGTCCCATGGGAAACAGTCAGTACTTC. The chain carries TRBV11-1 and TRBJ2-4; 7 nucleotides agree with TRBD1. Germline CDR1 is SGHAT and CDR2 is FQDESV (reference sequence). This CDR3 is 16 amino acids long.

The sample holds a few counts of this clonotype. The CDR3 sequence: CASSPGTGDTEAFF. The CDR3 DNA sequence: TGCGCCAGCAGCCCCGGGACAGGGGACACTGAAGCTTTCTTT. The chain uses TRBV4-3 and TRBJ1-1, with 10 bases that match TRBD1. Germline CDR1 LGHNA, CDR2 YSLEER. The CDR3 is 14 residues long. J gave up 3 bases and V 4 bases, and 2 bases lay outside the gene matches.

The chain carries TRBV30 and TRBJ2-1, with a possible D match to TRBD2 (6 bases). The germline CDR1 and CDR2 sequences are GTSNPN and SVGIG (reference sequence). The CDR3 has 14 residues. V was shortened by 7 bases and J by 7 bases, with 20 bases between the two germline ends. The CDR3 region has the DNA TGTGCCTTGAGCGGGCACCCTGGGATTAATGAGCAGTTCTTC. It specifies CALSGHPGINEQFF.

This clonotype appeared a few times. The rearrangement uses TRBV11-2 and TRBJ2-5; D perhaps matches TRBD1 (5 bases). The CDR3 runs to 13 residues. Germline values: CDR1 SGHAT, CDR2 FQNNGV. Trimming removed 7 bases from V and 5 bases from J, with 14 bases in between. CDR3 bases: TGTGCCAGCACCCCGTCAGGGTACGAGACCCAGTACTTC. Its protein product is CASTPSGYETQYF.

This clonotype has only a few counts. The rearrangement links TRBV27 to TRBJ1-2; TRBD1 matches 7 bases. The CDR3 spans 13 residues. V shed 5 bases, J shed 8 bases, and the junction held 8 bases outside the gene matches. The germline CDR1 and CDR2 sequences are MNHEY and SMNVEV (reference sequence). CDR3 in DNA: TGTGCCAGCAGTACGCTCAGGGGGGACGGCTACACCTTC. Encoded protein: CASSTLRGDGYTF.

The sample holds one count of this clonotype. The chain is built from TRBV20-1 and TRBJ2-7; D is perhaps TRBD1 (5 bases). This CDR3 region has 11 residues. V lost 1 base and J 5 bases, leaving 6 bases between the germline ends. Germline values: CDR1 DFQATT, CDR2 SNEGSKA (reference sequence). This CDR3 is CSARAGNEQYF. DNA for the CDR3: TGCAGTGCTAGAGCAGGGAACGAGCAGTACTTC.

This clonotype came up a few times. The chain uses TRBV7-9 and TRBJ2-1; 8 bases fit TRBD2. CDR1 is SEHNR and CDR2 is FQNEAQ in the germline V gene (reference sequence). CDR3 length: 16 amino acids. Germline trimming cut 4 bases from V and 4 bases from J; bases unmatched to any gene: 9. The CDR3 is CASSSILRGVYNEQFF. The CDR3 bases are TGTGCCAGCAGCTCCATTTTGCGGGGGGTTTACAATGAGCAGTTCTTC.

This clonotype occurred a few times. The V gene is TRBV4-1, the J gene TRBJ2-7; D possibly corresponds to TRBD2 (5 bases). V lost 7 bases, J lost 1 base, and 17 bases lay in between. Germline-derived CDR1 and CDR2 are MGHRA and YSYEKL. CDR3 length equals 15 residues. CDR3 in DNA: TGCGCCAGCAAGCAGGAACCCGAGGGATCCTACGAGCAGTACTTC. Amino acid sequence: CASKQEPEGSYEQYF.

This clonotype was observed many times. The V call is TRBV11-2, the J call TRBJ2-2, with D unresolved. The CDR3 is 14 residues long. The V end was cut by 1 base, the J end by 7 bases, with 10 bases between. CDR1 is SGHAT, CDR2 FQNNGV, per germline. The DNA of the CDR3 is TGTGCCAGCAGCTTAGGCGGAGCATACGGGGAGCTGTTTTTT. As protein: CASSLGGAYGELFF.

This chain connects TRBV6-5 to TRBJ2-2; no reliable D call. The V gene's germline CDR1 is MNHEY and CDR2 SVGAGI. Deletions cut 6 bases from V and 6 bases from J, with 8 bases between. The CDR3 covers 12 residues. CDR3 in DNA: TGTGCCAGCAGGAGCCGGTCCGGGGAGCTGTTTTTT. The encoded protein is CASRSRSGELFF.

This clonotype was observed at least ten times. V gene TRBV6-5 combines with J gene TRBJ2-7, with 11 bases fitting TRBD2. V shed 0 bases, J shed 5 bases, and the junction held 15 bases outside the gene matches. CDR1 MNHEY and CDR2 SVGAGI come from the germline V gene. This CDR3 is 19 amino acids long. CDR3 in DNA: TGTGCCAGCAGTTACTCGAGTCCTAGCGGGGGGCTCCGGTACCACGAGCAGTACTTC. Its protein is CASSYSSPSGGLRYHEQYF.

The CDR3 DNA reads TGTGCCAGCAGCCCCGACCCCTATGAGCAGTTCTTC. As protein: CASSPDPYEQFF. This rearrangement joins TRBV13 to TRBJ2-1; D gene ambiguous. The CDR3 runs 12 residues. The germline CDR1 and CDR2 sequences are PRHDT and FYEKMQ (reference sequence). The germline V and J ends were trimmed by 5 bases and 8 bases, with 10 bases remaining between them.

A few counts support this clonotype. CDR3 nucleotides: TGTGCCAGCAGTTACTCGATTGGTAACGCTGGCGCCTACGAGCAGTACTTC. This encodes CASSYSIGNAGAYEQYF. The J gene is TRBJ2-7, the V gene TRBV6-2 or TRBV6-3; no firm D call. This CDR3 has 17 residues. Trimming cost V 0 bases and J 2 bases, with 17 bases left between them. Germline V gene lookup returns CDR1 MNHEY and CDR2 SVGEGT.

The gene calls are TRBV3-1 and TRBJ1-1; D not resolved. The CDR3 spans 13 residues. The ends were cut back, 1 base at V and 1 base at J, with 4 bases in the middle. Germline V lookup: CDR1 LGHDT, CDR2 YNNKEL (reference sequence). CDR3 loop: CASSQGWNTEAFF. The CDR3 bases are TGTGCCAGCAGCCAAGGGTGGAACACTGAAGCTTTCTTT.

This chain links TRBV7-8 with TRBJ2-5, with a weak D call TRBD1 (6 bases). The V gene lost 2 bases and the J gene lost 4 bases, with 17 bases spanning the gap. The CDR3 is 16 residues long. CDR1 is SGHVS and CDR2 is FQNEAQ in the germline V gene. CDR3 nucleotides: TGTGCCAGCAGCTTATGGTCGGGCAGGGGCGGAGAGACCCAGTACTTC. Protein product: CASSLWSGRGGETQYF.

The rearrangement joins TRBV9 to TRBJ2-5, with TRBD2 identical over 8 bases. The CDR3 totals 16 residues. Germline assignment: CDR1 SGDLS and CDR2 YYNGEE. V dropped 4 bases and J dropped 7; count of bases not matched to a gene: 15. The CDR3 reads CASSPYRTGGLTTQYF. CDR3 coding DNA: TGTGCCAGCAGCCCCTACCGAACGGGGGGGCTTACGACCCAGTACTTC. Drawing the rest from reference TRBV9 and TRBJ2-5, the complete variable domain is DSGVTQTPKHLITATGQRVTLRCSPRSGDLSVYWYQQSLDQGLQFLIQYYNGEERAKGNILERFSAQQFPDLHSELNLSSLELGDSALYFCASSPYRTGGLTTQYFGPGTRLLVL.

V is TRBV20-1 and J is TRBJ2-7; D is undetermined. V was trimmed by 5 bases and J by 3 bases, leaving 14 bases between them. The CDR3 runs to 13 residues. Looked up from germline, CDR1 is DFQATT and CDR2 is SNEGSKA (reference sequence). The CDR3 DNA sequence: TGCAGTGCTCAGGACGGATACAACTACGAGCAGTACTTC. Translation: CSAQDGYNYEQYF.

V usage is TRBV6-2 or TRBV6-3 and J usage is TRBJ2-7; a possible D gene is TRBD1 (6 bases). V gave up 6 bases and J gave up 2 bases, with 11 bases separating them. CDR3 length: 13 amino acids. CDR1 MNHEY and CDR2 SVGEGT come from the germline V gene. The CDR3 DNA reads as TGTGCCAGCAGCGGGACAACCGCCTACGAGCAGTACTTC. It codes for CASSGTTAYEQYF.

J is TRBJ2-3 and V is TRBV10-3; D gene unclear. The V gene lost 6 bases and the J gene lost 4 bases, with 23 bases spanning the gap. CDR1 is ENHRY, CDR2 SYGVKD, per germline. The CDR3 has 17 amino acids. The CDR3 DNA reads as TGTGCCATCAGCACTATTCTTAAGTCGAACCCCCCAGATACGCAGTATTTT. It codes for CAISTILKSNPPDTQYF.

This clonotype was detected only a few times. The chain has TRBV27 and TRBJ1-5, with D maybe TRBD1 (6 bases). This CDR3 region has 15 residues. Germline loops: CDR1 MNHEY, CDR2 SMNVEV (reference sequence). V lost 6 bases to trimming and J lost 0 bases, with 12 bases between them. The CDR3 loop is CASRVRGYSNQPQHF. Here the CDR3 DNA reads TGTGCCAGCAGAGTCAGGGGTTATAGCAATCAGCCCCAGCATTTT.

The V gene is TRBV2, the J gene TRBJ2-3; possible D gene TRBD2, 7 bases. The CDR3 runs to 13 residues. V lost 7 bases and J lost 6, with 14 bases in between. The germline gives CDR1 SNHLY, CDR2 FYNNEI. This CDR3 reads CASNEGGMDTQYF. The CDR3, as DNA: TGTGCCAGCAATGAGGGGGGGATGGATACGCAGTATTTT.

The CDR3 is CASSRPDIVPGELFF. DNA for the CDR3: TGTGCCAGCAGCCGACCGGACATAGTTCCCGGGGAGCTGTTTTTT. The chain couples TRBV7-9 to TRBJ2-2, with D possibly matching TRBD1 (5 bases). There are 15 residues in the CDR3. The V gene lost 5 bases and the J gene lost 6 bases, with 16 bases spanning the gap. CDR1 is SEHNR and CDR2 is FQNEAQ in the germline V gene (reference sequence).

This chain links TRBV6-5 with TRBJ2-2; 8 bases fit TRBD1. Germline CDR1 MNHEY, CDR2 SVGAGI. The trim removed 6 bases at V and 4 bases at J, leaving 10 bases unmatched. The CDR3 consists of 16 residues. The CDR3 coding sequence is TGTGCCAGCAGCCCTTTCCAGGGGGCGAGCACCGGGGAGCTGTTTTTT. Translating gives CASSPFQGASTGELFF.

On this clonotype: An end of the junction does not agree with germline; a read error may underlie this. The rearrangement links TRBV7-9 to TRBJ1-2, with D hard to call. Germline V gene lookup returns CDR1 SEHNR and CDR2 FQNEAQ (reference sequence). CDR3 size: 15 residues. The CDR3 spells CASTLLGVPQDGYTF. CDR3 coding DNA: TGTGCCAGCACCTTACTTGGAGTTCCCCAGGATGGCTACACCTTC.

V and J are TRBV24-1 and TRBJ2-6; possible D gene TRBD1, 5 bases. Germline V gene lookup returns CDR1 KGHDR and CDR2 SFDVKD. With 2 bases removed from V and 0 bases from J, the gap between germline ends came to 10 bases. The CDR3 has 17 residues. CDR3 sequence: CATSDSQGPSGANVLTF. DNA of the CDR3: TGTGCCACCAGTGATTCTCAGGGTCCCTCTGGGGCCAACGTCCTGACTTTC.

The chain recombines TRBV6-4 with TRBJ2-1, with D hard to call. Germline V gene lookup returns CDR1 MRHNA and CDR2 SNTAGT. V was clipped by 6 bases and J by 0 bases, with 12 bases between them. The CDR3 totals 15 residues. Here the CDR3 DNA reads TGTGCCAGCAGGGAGCAGGCGAGCTCCTACAATGAGCAGTTCTTC. This encodes CASREQASSYNEQFF.